This T cell receptor beta chain was found in a study of cytomegalovirus exposure and HLA in healthy donors. The PCR had 60 Vbeta and 13 Jbeta primers. TCRdb's copy holds only in-frame clones and misses some; the assay was immunoSEQ multiplex PCR. The table lists some 120,000 clones, roughly 79% of them singletons. This TCR derives from a woman aged 18-29 years in good health and CMV-seronegative. Sequenced: PBMCs.

CDR3 loop: CASSLGGFINQPQHF. CDR3 bases: TGTGCCAGCAGCTTAGGAGGGTTTATCAATCAGCCCCAGCATTTT. V is TRBV7-9 and J is TRBJ1-5; D is uncertain. The length of the CDR3 is 15 residues. Trimming pared 1 base from V and 3 bases from J, leaving 10 bases between. Germline assignment: CDR1 SEHNR and CDR2 FQNEAQ (reference sequence).